This T cell receptor (beta chain) was found in a study of Graves' ophthalmopathy and Graves' hyperthyroidism. Overall study findings and caveats: A model of 13 signatures distinguished ophthalmopathy from stable hyperthyroidism at 87.88% sensitivity and approximately 77% specificity. Most expanded thyroid clonotypes above 0.001 frequency also appeared in blood.

From RNA, the CDR3 regions of TCR beta chains were amplified and sequenced. Investigators did first-round RT-PCR with HTBI primers, then second-round multiplex PCR. TCRdb itself ran the multiplex PCR reads through MiXCR, one entry per CDR3 protein. The table records about 180,000 distinct CDR3 sequences, 30% to 45% of them present only once. The V gene's germline CDR1 is MGHDK and CDR2 SYGVNS. The CDR3 totals 13 residues. The V end was cut by 8 bases, the J end by 3 bases, with 8 bases between. Points on this clonotype: As yet, its antigen is unknown.

A duration under 3 months, NOSPECS ≥4, CAS ≥3 and moderate-to-severe activity characterized the donors with ophthalmopathy. The authors isolated PBMCs from 8 to 10 ml of fresh peripheral blood. The TCR was taken from a woman aged 40-49 years with Graves' ophthalmopathy. This chain links TRBV25-1 with TRBJ1-6; D is unresolved. Sequencing input: peripheral blood. CDR3 region: CASRSSYNSPLHF. CDR3 sequence (DNA): TGTGCCAGCCGTTCCAGCTATAATTCACCCCTCCACTTT. Using reference TRBV25-1 and TRBJ1-6 for the parts outside the CDR3, the full variable domain is EADIYQTPRYLVIGTGKKITLECSQTMGHDKMYWYQQDPGMELHLIHYSYGVNSTEKGDLSSESTVSRIRTEHFPLTLESARPSHTSQYLCASRSSYNSPLHFGNGTRLTVT.